A single T cell receptor (beta chain) is shown here with its context. Germline V gives CDR1 LNHDA, CDR2 SQIVND (reference sequence). The CDR3 covers 14 residues. V lost 8 bases to trimming and J lost 0 bases, with 11 bases between them. This entry is derived from a study of blood T cell repertoires in COVID-19. About the research overall: Samples representing acute and convalescent COVID-19 were sourced from the United States, Italy and Spain. T cells, B-cell-depleted T cells, or PBMCs supplied cDNA or gDNA.

Authors' data handling: Amplification of reference gene primers was used by the study to estimate nucleated cell counts. Here immunoSEQ multiplex PCR was the method, and the copy in TCRdb shows in-frame clones only, minus some. That table is the source of V, J and clone size, and D and trimming were worked out from the DNA. This sample has about 68,000 clones; approximately 86% occur once, and the top ten carry roughly 1.4%. The chain recombines TRBV19 with TRBJ1-3; a possible D gene is TRBD1 (6 bases). The TCR sequence derives from an older woman with acute or convalescent COVID-19. Sequencing was carried out using peripheral blood. In DNA, the CDR3 is TGTGCCAGTCGGGCAGGGGTCTCTGGAAACACCATATATTTT. It specifies CASRAGVSGNTIYF.